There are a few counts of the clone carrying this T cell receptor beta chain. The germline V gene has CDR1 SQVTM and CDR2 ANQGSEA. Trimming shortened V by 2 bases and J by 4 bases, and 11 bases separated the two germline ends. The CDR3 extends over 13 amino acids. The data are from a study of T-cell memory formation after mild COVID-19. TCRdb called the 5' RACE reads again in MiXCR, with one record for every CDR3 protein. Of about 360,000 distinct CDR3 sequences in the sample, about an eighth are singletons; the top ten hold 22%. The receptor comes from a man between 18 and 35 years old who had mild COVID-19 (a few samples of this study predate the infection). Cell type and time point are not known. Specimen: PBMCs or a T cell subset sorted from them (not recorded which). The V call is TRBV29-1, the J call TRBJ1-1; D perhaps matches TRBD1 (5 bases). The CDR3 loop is CSVEPLGGTEAFF. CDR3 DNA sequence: TGCAGCGTTGAACCGCTGGGGGGCACTGAAGCTTTCTTT.